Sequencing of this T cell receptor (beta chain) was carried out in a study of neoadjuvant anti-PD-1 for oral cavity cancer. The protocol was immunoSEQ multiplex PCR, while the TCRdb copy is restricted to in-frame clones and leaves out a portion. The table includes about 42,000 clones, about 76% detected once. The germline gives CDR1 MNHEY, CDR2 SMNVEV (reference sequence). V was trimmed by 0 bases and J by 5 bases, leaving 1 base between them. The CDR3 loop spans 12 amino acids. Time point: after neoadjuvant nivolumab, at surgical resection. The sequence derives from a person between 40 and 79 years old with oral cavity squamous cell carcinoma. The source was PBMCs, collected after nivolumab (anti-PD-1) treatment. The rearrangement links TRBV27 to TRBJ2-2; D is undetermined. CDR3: CASSLSTGELFF. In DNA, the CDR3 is TGTGCCAGCAGTTTATCGACCGGGGAGCTGTTTTTT.